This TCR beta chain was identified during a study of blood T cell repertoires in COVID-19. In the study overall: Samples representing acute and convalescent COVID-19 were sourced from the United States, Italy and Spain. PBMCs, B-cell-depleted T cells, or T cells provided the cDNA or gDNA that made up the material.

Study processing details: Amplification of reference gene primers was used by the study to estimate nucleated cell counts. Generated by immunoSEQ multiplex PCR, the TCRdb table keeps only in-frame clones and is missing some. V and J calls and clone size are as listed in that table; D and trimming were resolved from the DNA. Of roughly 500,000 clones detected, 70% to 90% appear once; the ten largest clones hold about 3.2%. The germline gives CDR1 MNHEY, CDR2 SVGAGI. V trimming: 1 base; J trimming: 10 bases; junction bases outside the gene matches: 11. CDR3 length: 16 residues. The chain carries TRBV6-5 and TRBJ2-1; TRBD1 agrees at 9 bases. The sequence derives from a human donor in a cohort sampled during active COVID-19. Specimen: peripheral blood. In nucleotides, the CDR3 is TGTGCCAGCAGTTACTTGGGGACAGGGATGAGGGTAGAGCAGTTCTTC. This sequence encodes CASSYLGTGMRVEQFF.